This T cell receptor (beta chain) was recorded in a study of blood T cells in healthy people across ages. About this clonotype: Its antigen is as yet unknown.

Donor samples were obtained from healthy Caucasian individuals from Russia, aged about 6 to 95. Drawing of peripheral blood yielded roughly 10 milliliters from each donor. Sample-barcoded 5' priming and a J-beta primer mix drove a second PCR of roughly 7 to 11 cycles. TCRdb processed the 5' RACE reads anew with MiXCR; each CDR3 protein has one entry. The table lists about 940,000 distinct CDR3 sequences, roughly 52% of them singletons, with roughly 13% in the top ten. Unmatched junction bases numbered 5, after V lost 5 bases and J lost 5 bases. Germline V gene lookup returns CDR1 SNHLY and CDR2 FYNNEI. There are 14 residues in the CDR3. General study results and limits: In long-lived donors, naive CD4+ cell counts and diversity exceeded those of aged donors.

This receptor was taken from a man younger than 45 in good health. The sequencing sample was made of blood. This rearrangement joins TRBV2 to TRBJ2-1, with TRBD1 matching over 8 bases. The CDR3 sequence is CASSRTGSHNEQFF. DNA for the CDR3: TGTGCCAGCAGTCGGACAGGGTCCCACAATGAGCAGTTCTTC.